This entry is about one T cell receptor beta chain. TCRdb itself ran the 5' RACE reads through MiXCR, one entry per CDR3 protein. This sample has about 82,000 distinct CDR3 sequences, with around 12% found just once. Germline trimming cut 4 bases from V and 1 base from J; bases unmatched to any gene: 16. The CDR3 runs to 19 residues. Germline V gene sequence: CDR1 SEHNR, CDR2 FQNEAQ (reference sequence). This entry is derived from a study of spatial heterogeneity in lung cancer. Time point given: sample taken at primary tumor resection. Unsorted whole RNA from tumor, nontumor lung or frozen PBMC underwent sequencing.

The genes are TRBV7-9 and TRBJ2-1; 7 nucleotides agree with TRBD2. The sequence was collected from a male donor with early-stage non-small cell lung cancer. Sequences were derived from PBMCs, sampled at surgery. The CDR3 sequence is CASSSSSGKDPRSYNEQFF. CDR3 DNA sequence: TGTGCCAGCAGCTCCAGCAGCGGGAAAGACCCGAGGTCCTACAATGAGCAGTTCTTC.